This TCR beta chain comes out of a study of early T cells in non-severe SARS-CoV-2 infection. Turning to the study itself: Unpaired chains resulted from sequencing bulk RNA of unsorted whole blood.

As part of library construction, unique molecular identifiers were attached to individual cDNA molecules. MiXCR was run by TCRdb on the 5' RACE reads, yielding one entry per CDR3 protein. The sample lists approximately 70,000 distinct CDR3 sequences; over 9.5% were seen once. This clonotype was recorded many times. Its target is not known. The CDR3 loop spans 13 amino acids. Germline V lookup: CDR1 GTSNPN, CDR2 SVGIG (reference sequence). Trimming stripped 1 base from V and 0 bases from J, with 7 bases between. Regarding the study as a whole: CD4 and private specificities were missed by VDJdb matching, which favored anti-spike CD8 responses.

What was sequenced was whole blood. This chain links TRBV30 with TRBJ2-7; D possibly corresponds to TRBD1 (5 bases). The clonotype comes from an adult who was a healthcare worker with PCR-confirmed SARS-CoV-2 infection or an uninfected control (not recorded which). The CDR3, as DNA: TGTGCCTGGAGTGGACAGTCCTCCTACGAGCAGTACTTC. It yields the protein CAWSGQSSYEQYF.